Following are 15 T cell receptor beta chains from one sample sequenced in a study of immune evolution from preneoplasia to lung adenocarcinoma. Sequencing was performed with immunoSEQ multiplex PCR; in TCRdb, only in-frame clones are kept and a portion is missing. Here the sample spans around 7,500 clones, roughly 74% being singletons. Sample: FFPE atypical adenomatous hyperplasia tissue from the lung. The subset is: atypical adenomatous hyperplasia (AAH), lung preneoplasia. The receptor set was obtained from a donor older than 65 with lung adenocarcinoma. Some clones in this sample may be carry-over from other donors' samples.

The genes are TRBV30 and TRBJ2-7; no definite D call. Between the trimmed V and J ends, which lost 0 bases and 1 base, there was a span of 10 bases. Germline lookup yields CDR1 GTSNPN and CDR2 SVGIG (reference sequence). This CDR3 contains 14 residues. The CDR3 loop is CAWSVPTASYEQYF. The CDR3 DNA reads as TGTGCCTGGAGTGTACCAACCGCTTCCTACGAGCAGTACTTC.

This clone has only a few counts. This sequence joins TRBV2 and TRBJ1-2; 7 bases align to TRBD1. Germline V gene data show CDR1 as SNHLY and CDR2 as FYNNEI. The CDR3 is made up of 13 amino acids. The J segment lost 8 bases and the V segment lost 5 bases, leaving 8 bases of the junction unmatched. Here the CDR3 reads CASSFTGDLGYTF. CDR3 coding DNA: TGTGCCAGCAGTTTTACAGGGGACTTAGGCTACACCTTC.

This clone was detected a few times. The chain recombines TRBV13 with TRBJ2-7; D gene unclear. Germline V gene sequence: CDR1 PRHDT, CDR2 FYEKMQ (reference sequence). The CDR3 has 12 amino acids. Trimming removed 2 bases at V and 2 bases at J, with 4 bases between. In DNA, the CDR3 is TGTGCCAGCAGCTTAAACACCTACGAGCAGTACTTC. Amino acids: CASSLNTYEQYF.

This clone showed up just once. This rearrangement joins TRBV9 to TRBJ2-5; the D gene is possibly TRBD1 (7 bases). The CDR3 contains 14 residues. CDR1 is SGDLS, CDR2 YYNGEE, per germline. V was cut by 2 bases and J by 4 bases, with 12 bases left in between. The CDR3 nucleotides are TGTGCCAGCAGCGTCCAGGGGGGTCGAGAGACCCAGTACTTC. Its translation: CASSVQGGRETQYF. The entire variable domain, with the rest obtained from reference TRBV9 and TRBJ2-5, is as follows: DSGVTQTPKHLITATGQRVTLRCSPRSGDLSVYWYQQSLDQGLQFLIQYYNGEERAKGNILERFSAQQFPDLHSELNLSSLELGDSALYFCASSVQGGRETQYFGPGTRLLVL.

This clone is large by share. The rearrangement joins TRBV28 to TRBJ1-4; tentative D call: TRBD1 (6 bases). This CDR3 is 14 amino acids long. V was pared by 8 bases and J by 2 bases, with 12 bases between. Germline lookup yields CDR1 MDHEN and CDR2 SYDVKM. CDR3 sequence reads: CASFSGGTNEKLFF. CDR3 coding DNA: TGTGCCAGCTTCTCCGGGGGCACTAATGAAAAACTGTTTTTT. The full variable domain, its missing parts supplied by reference TRBV28 and TRBJ1-4, is DVKVTQSSRYLVKRTGEKVFLECVQDMDHENMFWYRQDPGLGLRLIYFSYDVKMKEKGDIPEGYSVSREKKERFSLILESASTNQTSMYLCASFSGGTNEKLFFGSGTQLSVL.

V usage is TRBV10-3 and J usage is TRBJ2-5, with a tentative D call TRBD1 (6 bases). V was shortened by 10 bases and J by 2 bases, with 11 bases between the two germline ends. Germline values: CDR1 ENHRY, CDR2 SYGVKD. The length of the CDR3 is 12 residues. CDR3 nucleotide sequence: TGTGCCACCGGGACACCTCAAGAGACCCAGTACTTC. It is translated as CATGTPQETQYF.

The chain couples TRBV18 to TRBJ2-3, with D uncertain. Germline lookup yields CDR1 KGHSH and CDR2 LQKENI. The CDR3 spans 12 residues. Deletions cut 3 bases from V and 5 bases from J, with 6 bases between. The CDR3 sequence: CASSPERDTQYF. DNA of the CDR3: TGTGCCAGCTCACCTGAAAGAGATACGCAGTATTTT.

A few counts support this clone. The V call is TRBV19, the J call TRBJ2-2; D is uncertain. Germline assignment: CDR1 LNHDA and CDR2 SQIVND (reference sequence). Trimming cost V 3 bases and J 4 bases, with 6 bases left between them. The CDR3 loop spans 13 amino acids. CDR3 sequence (DNA): TGTGCCAGTAGTATGGTGGCCACCGGGGAGCTGTTTTTT. Translating it yields CASSMVATGELFF.

The rearrangement uses TRBV5-1 and TRBJ2-3; 14 nucleotides align to TRBD2. Unmatched junction bases numbered 7, after V lost 4 bases and J lost 6 bases. Per the germline V gene, CDR1 is SGHRS and CDR2 is YFSETQ. The CDR3 loop spans 16 amino acids. The CDR3 bases are TGCGCCAGCAGCGGGCCCCGACTAGCGGGGGGGGATACGCAGTATTTT. It encodes CASSGPRLAGGDTQYF.

The CDR3 coding sequence is TGTGCCAGCAAAGCGGGACAGGGAGGCAATCAGCCCCAGCATTTT. Its translation is CASKAGQGGNQPQHF. The gene calls are TRBV6-6 and TRBJ1-5; 9 bases match TRBD1. CDR1 and CDR2 (germline): MNHNY, SVGAGI (reference sequence). The CDR3 is 15 residues long. V gave up 7 bases and J gave up 2 bases; unmatched junction bases: 6.

As concerns this clone: A junction boundary mismatches the germline segment, possibly from a read error. This sequence joins TRBV2 and TRBJ2-2, with D possibly called TRBD1 or TRBD2 (9 bases each). The CDR3 is 14 amino acids. Germline CDR1 is SNHLY and CDR2 is FYNNEI. CDR3 loop: CASGGQGLAGKLFF. The CDR3 DNA reads TGTGCCAGCGGGGGACAGGGACTAGCCGGGAAGCTGTTTTTT.

This rearrangement joins TRBV10-3 to TRBJ1-6; TRBD1 aligns across 8 bases. Germline-derived CDR1 and CDR2 are ENHRY and SYGVKD. The CDR3 sequence is 14 residues long. The V gene end was trimmed by 6 bases and the J gene end by 7 bases; junction bases not matched to a gene: 5. The CDR3 loop reads CAISPGTGNSPLHF. The CDR3 bases are TGTGCCATCAGCCCCGGGACAGGCAATTCACCCCTCCACTTT.

V is TRBV18 and J is TRBJ2-3; D not resolved. Germline V gene sequence: CDR1 KGHSH, CDR2 LQKENI. This CDR3 is 15 amino acids long. Trimming removed 3 bases from V and 4 bases from J, with 14 bases in between. As DNA, the CDR3 is TGTGCCAGCTCACCCCCGTCCGTCGGGCCAGATACGCAGTATTTT. It translates to CASSPPSVGPDTQYF.

This chain joins TRBV4-1 and TRBJ1-3; D gene unclear. Germline CDR1 MGHRA, CDR2 YSYEKL. The CDR3 runs to 12 residues. V dropped 2 bases and J dropped 2 bases, with 1 base sitting between them. The CDR3 sequence: CASSQTGNTIYF. The CDR3 nucleotides read TGCGCCAGCAGCCAAACTGGAAACACCATATATTTT.

This clone appeared once. The CDR3 protein is CASSQGPGQSYQPQHF. The CDR3, as DNA: TGCGCCAGCAGCCAAGGGCCGGGACAGTCTTATCAGCCCCAGCATTTT. J is TRBJ1-5 and V is TRBV4-1, with 7 bases matching TRBD1. The CDR3 extends over 16 amino acids. Losses at the gene ends were 1 base for V and 5 bases for J; bases not matched to a gene: 8. Germline V gene lookup returns CDR1 MGHRA and CDR2 YSYEKL.